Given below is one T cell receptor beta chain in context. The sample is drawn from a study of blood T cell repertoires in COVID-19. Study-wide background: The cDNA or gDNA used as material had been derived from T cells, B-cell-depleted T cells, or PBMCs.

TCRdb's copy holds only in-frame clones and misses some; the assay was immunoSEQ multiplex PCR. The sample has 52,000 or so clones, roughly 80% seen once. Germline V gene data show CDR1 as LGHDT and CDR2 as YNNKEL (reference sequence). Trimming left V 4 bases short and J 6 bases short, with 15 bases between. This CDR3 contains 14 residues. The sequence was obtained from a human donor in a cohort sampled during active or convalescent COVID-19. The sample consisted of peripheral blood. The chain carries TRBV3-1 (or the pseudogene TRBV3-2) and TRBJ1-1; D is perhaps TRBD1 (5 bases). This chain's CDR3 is CASSRGEGRAEAFF. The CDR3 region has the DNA TGTGCCAGCAGCCGAGGGGAGGGGAGGGCTGAAGCTTTCTTT.